This is a list of T cell receptor beta chains from one sample in a study of shared clonotypes between healthy human individuals. Some clones are missing from TCRdb's copy, which holds only in-frame ones; the method was immunoSEQ multiplex PCR. Altogether more than 2,000,000 clones are present, more than 80% being singletons, with the ten largest covering 0.3% to 0.4%. The sample consisted of naive CD4+ T cells from PBMCs. The receptors stem from a man between 18 and 29 years old in good health. Some clones in this sample may be carry-over from other donors' samples. Each CDR3 is given with its conserved first and last residue. A D gene is named only where the DNA matches it firmly. Rows give clone size only sometimes, using once, few, many, or a class for an expanded clone.

CDR3: CASSLGGDIRPGGYTF
DNA: TGTGCCAGCAGCTTGGGGGGGGACATCCGTCCGGGAGGCTACACCTTC
size: NA
D: NA
V: TRBV5-4
J: TRBJ1-2

CDR3: CASSLGGQQQSYTF
DNA: TGCGCCAGCAGCTTGGGGGGACAGCAGCAAAGCTACACCTTC
size: NA
D: TRBD1
V: TRBV5-1
J: TRBJ1-2

CDR3: CASSSWGLAMGTDTQYF
DNA: TGTGCCAGCAGCAGTTGGGGACTAGCGATGGGTACAGATACGCAGTATTTT
size: NA
D: NA
V: TRBV21-1
J: TRBJ2-3

CDR3: CASNELTSSPDTQYF
DNA: TGTGCCAGCAATGAATTGACATCGAGCCCAGATACGCAGTATTTT
size: NA
D: NA
V: TRBV25-1
J: TRBJ2-3

CDR3: CASSARDRGPYEQYF
DNA: TGCGCCAGCAGCGCCCGGGACAGAGGCCCCTACGAGCAGTACTTC
size: NA
D: TRBD1
V: TRBV5-1
J: TRBJ2-7

CDR3: CASSSPGQSSYEQYF
DNA: TGTGCCAGCAGCTCACCGGGACAGAGCTCCTACGAGCAGTACTTC
size: NA
D: TRBD1
V: TRBV7-2
J: TRBJ2-7

CDR3: CASSQKVSEQYF
DNA: TGTGCCAGCAGCCAGAAGGTCTCCGAGCAGTACTTC
size: few
D: NA
V: TRBV7-9
J: TRBJ2-7

CDR3: CASSFLTVTGGELFF
DNA: TGTGCCAGCAGCTTCTTGACAGTGACCGGCGGGGAGCTGTTTTTT
size: NA
D: NA
V: TRBV7-2
J: TRBJ2-2

CDR3: CSVEGGAGETQYF
DNA: TGCAGCGTTGAAGGAGGGGCTGGGGAGACCCAGTACTTC
size: NA
D: NA
V: TRBV29-1
J: TRBJ2-5

CDR3: CASSPPVGATNEKLFF
DNA: TGTGCCAGCTCACCACCGGTGGGGGCAACTAATGAAAAACTGTTTTTT
size: NA
D: NA
V: TRBV18
J: TRBJ1-4

CDR3: CASNRVGQGRWETQYF
DNA: TGCGCCAGCAACCGAGTGGGACAGGGGAGGTGGGAGACCCAGTACTTC
size: NA
D: TRBD1
V: TRBV10-2
J: TRBJ2-5

CDR3: CASSTRQGLNTEAFF
DNA: TGTGCCAGTAGTACAAGACAGGGGTTGAACACTGAAGCTTTCTTT
size: NA
D: TRBD1
V: TRBV19
J: TRBJ1-1

CDR3: CASSLGWGGNTEAFF
DNA: TGTGCCAGCTCACTGGGTTGGGGGGGTAACACTGAAGCTTTCTTT
size: NA
D: NA
V: TRBV18
J: TRBJ1-1

CDR3: CASSPTSGVYDEQFF
DNA: TGTGCCAGCAGCCCGACTAGCGGGGTGTACGATGAGCAGTTCTTC
size: once
D: TRBD2
V: TRBV9
J: TRBJ2-1

CDR3: CASTIGTTGETQYF
DNA: TGTGCCAGCACCATTGGGACTACCGGGGAGACCCAGTACTTC
size: NA
D: TRBD2
V: TRBV7-9
J: TRBJ2-5

CDR3: CASSSAGGTNQPQHF
DNA: TGTGCCAGCAGTTCCGCAGGGGGTACCAATCAGCCCCAGCATTTT
size: NA
D: TRBD1
V: TRBV6-6
J: TRBJ1-5

CDR3: CASSLVGSTRSTDTQYF
DNA: TGTGCCAGCAGCTTGGTTGGCTCGACCCGAAGCACAGATACGCAGTATTTT
size: NA
D: NA
V: TRBV5-4
J: TRBJ2-3

CDR3: CASSQILLNTGELFF
DNA: TGTGCCAGCAGCCAAATACTACTGAACACCGGGGAGCTGTTTTTT
size: NA
D: NA
V: TRBV14
J: TRBJ2-2

CDR3: CASSSGLAGVGEQFF
DNA: TGTGCCAGCAGCTCGGGACTAGCGGGAGTGGGTGAGCAGTTCTTC
size: once
D: TRBD2
V: TRBV2
J: TRBJ2-1

CDR3: CAISQLADTQYF
DNA: TGTGCCATCAGTCAGTTAGCAGATACGCAGTATTTT
size: NA
D: NA
V: TRBV10-3
J: TRBJ2-3

CDR3: CASSSPKRDDNEQFF
DNA: TGTGCCAGCAGTTCCCCCAAGCGGGATGACAATGAGCAGTTCTTC
size: once
D: TRBD2
V: TRBV5-4
J: TRBJ2-1

CDR3: CASSLDLPANEQYF
DNA: TGTGCCAGCAGCTTAGATCTCCCAGCGAACGAGCAGTACTTC
size: NA
D: NA
V: TRBV11-2
J: TRBJ2-7

CDR3: CASSSLRSPYGYTF
DNA: TGTGCCAGCAGCTCCTTGAGGTCTCCCTATGGCTACACCTTC
size: NA
D: NA
V: TRBV5-6
J: TRBJ1-2

CDR3: CATSPWGGEQYF
DNA: TGTGCCACCAGCCCCTGGGGAGGCGAGCAGTACTTC
size: NA
D: NA
V: TRBV19
J: TRBJ2-7

CDR3: CSADGGNTGELFF
DNA: TGCAGCGCCGACGGCGGGAACACCGGGGAGCTGTTTTTT
size: once
D: NA
V: TRBV29-1
J: TRBJ2-2